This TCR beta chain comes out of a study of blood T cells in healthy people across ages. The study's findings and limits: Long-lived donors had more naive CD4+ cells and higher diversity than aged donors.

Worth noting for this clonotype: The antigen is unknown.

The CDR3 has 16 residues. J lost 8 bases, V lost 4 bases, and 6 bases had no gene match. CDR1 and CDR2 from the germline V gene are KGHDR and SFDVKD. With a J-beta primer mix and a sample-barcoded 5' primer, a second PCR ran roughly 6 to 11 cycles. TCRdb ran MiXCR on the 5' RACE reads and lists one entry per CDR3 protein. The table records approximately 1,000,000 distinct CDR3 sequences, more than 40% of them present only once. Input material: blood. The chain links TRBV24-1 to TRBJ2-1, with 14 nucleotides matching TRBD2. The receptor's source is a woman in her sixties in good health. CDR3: CATSDSGTSGSHEQFF. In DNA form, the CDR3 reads TGTGCCACCAGTGACTCCGGGACTAGCGGGAGTCATGAGCAGTTCTTC.